One sample yielded the 27 T cell receptor beta chains listed below, sequenced in a study of molecular identifiers for immune sequencing clone quantification. TCRdb redid the calling of the PCR reads with MiXCR, one entry per CDR3 protein. Of 85,000 to 130,000 distinct CDR3 sequences in the sample, approximately 40% are singletons; the top ten hold less than 5%. The sequencing input was naive CD8+ T cells from blood, with Jurkat cell RNA spiked in. Subset of the sample: FACS-sorted CD8+CD4-CCR7+CD45RA+ naive T cells. These receptor sequences come from a human donor in good health. Some libraries in this study had Jurkat cell RNA spiked in.

Written as DNA, the CDR3 is TGTGCCAGCACTAGGGTAGGACTAGCGGGAGGGGGCAGTGAGCAGTTCTTC. Protein sequence: CASTRVGLAGGGSEQFF. This chain uses TRBV6-5 with TRBJ2-1; 15 nucleotides line up with TRBD2. The CDR3 is 17 amino acids. Trimming cost V 7 bases and J 9 bases; bases outside gene matches: 13. Germline V lookup: CDR1 MNHEY, CDR2 SVGAGI.

Note on this clonotype: Since a much larger clone is just one base distant, this may be a read error. The gene calls are TRBV5-1 and TRBJ2-2; 8 nucleotides agree with TRBD1. CDR3 length: 15 residues. Germline CDR1 SGHRS, CDR2 YFSETQ. The CDR3 protein is CASSFGQGPTGELLF. Here the CDR3 DNA reads TGCGCCAGCAGCTTCGGACAGGGACCCACCGGGGAGCTGCTTTTT.

This clonotype has only one observation. A much larger clone differs by one base, so this may be a read error. V gene TRBV4-3 combines with J gene TRBJ1-2; 7 bases are shared with TRBD1. The germline gives CDR1 LGHNA, CDR2 YSLEER. J was trimmed by 4 bases and V by 3 bases; bases with no gene match: 5. The CDR3 is 14 residues long. CDR3 sequence reads: CASSHDRGPYGYTF. DNA for the CDR3: TGCGCCAGCAGCCATGATAGGGGGCCCTATGGCTACACCTTC.

This clonotype was detected many times. The chain recombines TRBV28 with TRBJ2-5; no reliable D call. The CDR3 runs to 13 residues. Trimming shortened V by 7 bases and J by 2 bases, and 11 bases separated the two germline ends. CDR1 is MDHEN, CDR2 SYDVKM, per germline. The CDR3 is CASKPDTQETQYF. DNA for the CDR3: TGTGCCAGCAAGCCCGATACTCAAGAGACCCAGTACTTC.

In its sample, this clonotype was seen a few times. The chain links TRBV9 to TRBJ2-3; 7 nucleotides align to TRBD2. V shed 3 bases and J 2 bases; nucleotides not matched to a gene: 9. Germline CDR1 reads SGDLS; CDR2 reads YYNGEE. This CDR3 spans 16 amino acids. CDR3 sequence (DNA): TGTGCCAGCAGCGAGACTAGCTTGTCGACCACAGATACGCAGTATTTT. It codes for CASSETSLSTTDTQYF.

This chain links TRBV29-1 with TRBJ1-4; D ambiguous. Germline CDR1 and CDR2: SQVTM and ANQGSEA. V lost 4 bases, J lost 15 bases, and 15 bases lay in between. The CDR3 loop spans 11 amino acids. The CDR3 loop is CSVVDGPFVFF. The CDR3, as DNA: TGCAGCGTTGTGGACGGCCCTTTTGTGTTTTTT.

Only a few counts were recorded for this clonotype. The chain carries TRBV3-1 and TRBJ2-7; D possibly matches TRBD1 or TRBD2 (6 bases each). Trimming took 3 bases from V and 2 from J, leaving 14 bases between them. Germline CDR1 is LGHDT and CDR2 is YNNKEL (reference sequence). This CDR3 has 15 amino acids. CDR3 in DNA: TGTGCCAGCAGCCAGGGACACCCGGGAGCCTACGAGCAGTACTTC. Amino acid sequence: CASSQGHPGAYEQYF.

A few counts support this clonotype. This chain connects TRBV27 to TRBJ2-7; a possible D gene is TRBD1 (6 bases). This CDR3 comprises 13 residues. Per the germline V gene, CDR1 is MNHEY and CDR2 is SMNVEV (reference sequence). V lost 4 bases, J lost 7 bases, and 14 bases lay in between. CDR3 in DNA: TGTGCCAGCAGTTGGGGGCAAAGGGGTGAGCAGTACTTC. Amino acids: CASSWGQRGEQYF.

A remark on this clonotype: One base away lies a much larger clone, so this may be a sequencing read error. This CDR3 is CASSVGYNQPPHF. The CDR3 DNA sequence: TGTGCCAGCAGCGTAGGATACAATCAGCCCCCGCATTTT. The chain recombines TRBV9 with TRBJ1-5; D not certain. CDR1 and CDR2 from the germline V gene are SGDLS and YYNGEE. This CDR3 contains 13 residues. The full variable domain, with the rest looked up from reference TRBV9 and TRBJ1-5, is DSGVTQTPKHLITATGQRVTLRCSPRSGDLSVYWYQQSLDQGLQFLIQYYNGEERAKGNILERFSAQQFPDLHSELNLSSLELGDSALYFCASSVGYNQPPHFGDGTRLSIL.

Of note for this clonotype: The germline gene is not matched at one end of the junction; a read error may be the cause. The V and J genes are TRBV20-1 and TRBJ1-5; D remains unclear. CDR1 is DFQATT, CDR2 SNEGSKA, per germline (reference sequence). The CDR3 sequence is 15 residues long. The chain's CDR3 is CSARQTEYSNQPQQF. CDR3 in DNA: TGCAGTGCTAGACAAACAGAGTATAGCAATCAGCCCCAGCAATTT.

As regards this clonotype: Compared with germline, one end of the junction differs, possibly owing to a read error. V and J are TRBV7-2 and TRBJ2-3; D may be TRBD1 (6 bases). Looked up from germline, CDR1 is SGHTA and CDR2 is FQGNSA. This CDR3 region has 14 residues. As DNA, the CDR3 is TGTGCCAGCAGCCCCCGGGACAACACAGATACGCGGTATTTT. Translated, it gives CASSPRDNTDTRYF.

As to this clonotype: A much larger clone differs by one base, so this may be a read error. This is likely a read error, given that the CDR3 carries no conserved phenylalanine or tryptophan at its end. The chain couples TRBV7-2 to TRBJ2-7, with D hard to call. The germline V gene has CDR1 SGHTA and CDR2 FQGNSA. The CDR3 has 9 residues. V lost 5 bases, J lost 7 bases, and 3 bases lay in between. The CDR3 reads CASSPEQYL. In nucleotides, the CDR3 is TGTGCCAGCAGCCCAGAGCAGTACCTC.

The chain links TRBV29-1 to TRBJ2-2; D ambiguous. Between the trimmed V and J ends, which lost 5 bases and 8 bases, there was a span of 15 bases. The germline V gene encodes CDR1 SQVTM and CDR2 ANQGSEA. CDR3 size: 13 residues. The CDR3 spells CSVFRGDSGELFF. In nucleotides, the CDR3 is TGCAGCGTTTTTAGAGGAGATTCTGGGGAGCTGTTTTTT.

With respect to this clonotype: An end of the junction differs from the germline gene, which may be a read error. This chain joins TRBV14 and TRBJ2-1; 11 bases map to TRBD2. This CDR3 contains 19 residues. Germline-derived CDR1 and CDR2 are SGHDN and FVKESK. The CDR3 sequence: CASSQDPPASGRLYNERFF. For the CDR3, the DNA is TGTGCCAGCAGCCAAGATCCCCCGGCTAGCGGGAGGCTGTACAATGAGCGGTTCTTC.

This clonotype was recorded many times. J is TRBJ2-3 and V is TRBV5-1; 7 bases agree with TRBD2. The trim removed 6 bases at V and 1 base at J, leaving 8 bases unmatched. Germline CDR1 reads SGHRS; CDR2 reads YFSETQ. This CDR3 region has 15 residues. CDR3 protein: CASTAGQTRTDTQYF. As DNA, the CDR3 is TGCGCCAGCACAGCGGGGCAAACCCGCACAGATACGCAGTATTTT. Full variable domain (rest looked up from reference TRBV5-1 and TRBJ2-3): KAGVTQTPRYLIKTRGQQVTLSCSPISGHRSVSWYQQTPGQGLQFLFEYFSETQRNKGNFPGRFSGRQFSNSRSEMNVSTLELGDSALYLCASTAGQTRTDTQYFGPGTRLTVL.

As regards this clonotype: A much bigger clone sits one base away, suggesting this may be a read error. V usage is TRBV6-5 and J usage is TRBJ2-5; 9 bases agree with TRBD1. Germline V gene data show CDR1 as MNHEY and CDR2 as SVGAGI. The CDR3 length is 17 residues. CDR3 sequence: CACSYSTGQGYQETQYF. CDR3 nucleotides: TGTGCCTGCAGTTACTCGACTGGACAGGGGTACCAAGAGACCCAGTACTTC.

About this clonotype itself: This could be a read error, since a much larger clone is one nucleotide away. The chain employs TRBV18 and TRBJ2-3; TRBD2 matches at 8 bases. V lost 5 bases to trimming and J lost 5 bases; unmatched junction nucleotides: 9. The CDR3 has 15 amino acids. Germline CDR1 reads KGHSH; CDR2 reads LQKENI. For the CDR3, the DNA is TGTGCCAGCTCAACCCTTAGCGGGAATAGAGATACGCAGTATTTT. It codes for CASSTLSGNRDTQYF.

This CDR3 is CASSVQGSPLHF. The CDR3 nucleotides read TGTGCCAGCAGCGTCCAGGGTTCACCCCTCCACTTT. The chain carries TRBV9 and TRBJ1-6; D perhaps matches TRBD1 (5 bases). Germline V gene lookup returns CDR1 SGDLS and CDR2 YYNGEE. The V gene lost 2 bases and the J gene lost 9 bases, with 6 bases spanning the gap. This CDR3 is 12 amino acids long.

V gene TRBV4-3 combines with J gene TRBJ1-5, with D unresolved. Trimming took 4 bases from V and 1 from J, leaving 8 bases between them. The CDR3 is made up of 14 amino acids. Germline CDR1 is LGHNA and CDR2 is YSLEER. In DNA, the CDR3 is TGCGCCAGCAGCCTTGGTTGGAGCAATCAGCCCCAGCATTTT. Its protein product is CASSLGWSNQPQHF.

There are many counts of this clonotype. J is TRBJ1-1 and V is TRBV5-6; D is undetermined. CDR1 is SGHDT, CDR2 YYEEEE, per germline. This CDR3 region has 14 residues. Trimming stripped 2 bases from V and 1 base from J, with 9 bases between. Here the CDR3 DNA reads TGTGCCAGCAGCTTCTACAGCCGGAACACTGAAGCTTTCTTT. Protein sequence: CASSFYSRNTEAFF.

This clonotype occurred many times. The CDR3 reads CASSLGFGVQTYEQYF. Written as DNA, the CDR3 is TGTGCCAGCAGCTTAGGTTTCGGAGTACAGACCTACGAGCAGTACTTC. V usage is TRBV7-2 and J usage is TRBJ2-7; D gene uncertain. The CDR3 covers 16 residues. The V end lost 1 base, the J end lost 2 bases, and 15 bases lay between the germline ends. The germline V gene encodes CDR1 SGHTA and CDR2 FQGNSA.

Only a few counts were recorded for this clonotype. The chain has TRBV12-3 or TRBV12-4 and TRBJ2-5; perhaps TRBD1 as D (5 bases). Trimming pared 4 bases from V and 5 bases from J, leaving 17 bases between. The CDR3 is made up of 15 amino acids. CDR3 sequence reads: CASSSPSRERETQYF. The DNA of the CDR3 is TGTGCCAGCAGTTCCCCGAGCAGGGAACGGGAGACCCAGTACTTC.

The J gene is TRBJ1-1, the V gene TRBV29-1; D possibly corresponds to TRBD1 (6 bases). Trimming pared 4 bases from V and 3 bases from J, leaving 15 bases between. Germline V gene lookup returns CDR1 SQVTM and CDR2 ANQGSEA. This CDR3 spans 14 amino acids. CDR3 coding DNA: TGCAGCGTTGTCCCGAAGGGGGGGGACACTGAAGCTTTCTTT. This codes for CSVVPKGGDTEAFF.

The V call is TRBV11-2, the J call TRBJ2-4; D may match TRBD1 or TRBD2 (5 bases each). V shed 6 bases and J shed 0 bases, with 15 bases lying between them. Germline V CDR1 and CDR2: SGHAT, FQNNGV. This CDR3 has 16 amino acids. The CDR3 loop is CASRGGGSLAKNIQYF. The CDR3 DNA reads as TGTGCCAGCAGGGGTGGGGGATCCCTAGCCAAAAACATTCAGTACTTC.

This chain uses TRBV24-1 with TRBJ1-5, with D possibly matching TRBD1 (5 bases). Per germline, CDR1 KGHDR and CDR2 SFDVKD. This CDR3 is built from 11 residues. The ends were cut back, 10 bases at V and 6 bases at J, with 9 bases in the middle. Here the CDR3 DNA reads TGTGCCACGGGGGGGGGTCAGCCCCAGCATTTT. Translated, it gives CATGGGQPQHF.

The chain uses TRBV9 and TRBJ2-1, with D possibly TRBD2 on 5 matching bases. This CDR3 region has 15 residues. The V end was cut by 0 bases, the J end by 2 bases, with 9 bases between. Germline V gene data show CDR1 as SGDLS and CDR2 as YYNGEE. The CDR3: CASSVVASTYNEQFF. In DNA, the CDR3 is TGTGCCAGCAGCGTAGTAGCGTCCACCTACAATGAGCAGTTCTTC.

The J gene is TRBJ1-1, the V gene TRBV11-2; D possibly corresponds to TRBD1 (5 bases). Germline V gene sequence: CDR1 SGHAT, CDR2 FQNNGV. This CDR3 is 13 amino acids long. With 7 bases removed from V and 11 bases from J, the gap between germline ends came to 20 bases. CDR3 residues: CASTGGGPSPAFF. CDR3 coding DNA: TGTGCCAGCACCGGGGGAGGACCGAGCCCTGCTTTCTTT.